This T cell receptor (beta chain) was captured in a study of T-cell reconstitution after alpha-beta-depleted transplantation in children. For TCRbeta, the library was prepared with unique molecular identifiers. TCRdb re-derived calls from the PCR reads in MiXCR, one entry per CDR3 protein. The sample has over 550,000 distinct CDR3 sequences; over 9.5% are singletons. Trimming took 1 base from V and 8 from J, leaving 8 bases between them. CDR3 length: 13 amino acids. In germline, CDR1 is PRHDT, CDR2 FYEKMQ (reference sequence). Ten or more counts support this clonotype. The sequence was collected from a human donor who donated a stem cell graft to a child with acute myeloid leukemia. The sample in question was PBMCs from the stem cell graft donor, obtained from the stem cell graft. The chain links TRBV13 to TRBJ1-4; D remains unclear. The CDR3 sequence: CASSLDPGEKLFF. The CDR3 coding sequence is TGTGCCAGCAGCTTAGACCCGGGAGAAAAACTGTTTTTT. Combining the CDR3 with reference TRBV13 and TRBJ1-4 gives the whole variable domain AAGVIQSPRHLIKEKRETATLKCYPIPRHDTVYWYQQGPGQDPQFLISFYEKMQSDKGSIPDRFSAQQFSDYHSELNMSSLELGDSALYFCASSLDPGEKLFFGSGTQLSVL.